These 23 T cell receptor beta chains originate from one sample sequenced in a study of Ad26.COV2.S vaccination and SARS-CoV-2 variants. The assay was immunoSEQ multiplex PCR, and TCRdb's table has in-frame clones only and misses some. The table records around 340,000 clones, 80% to 90% of them present only once. Treatment of the sample: approximately 18 received Ad26.COV2.S at low or high dose, single or two shots; several received placebo; per-sample allocation not given. Sample collection was performed on day 63 after the first vaccine or placebo injection. The sequencing here drew on peripheral blood, taken in a trial of Ad26.COV2.S vaccine versus placebo. The receptors stem from a person aged 18-60 years who received the Ad26.COV2.S COVID-19 vaccine or a placebo.

V gene TRBV3-1 (or the pseudogene TRBV3-2) combines with J gene TRBJ2-2; 7 bases agree with TRBD1. V was pared by 3 bases and J by 7 bases, with 20 bases of the junction left unmatched. The CDR3 is 19 residues long. In germline, CDR1 is LGHDT, CDR2 YNNKEL (reference sequence). The CDR3 spells CASSQLLLRGNGNDGELFF. The CDR3 DNA reads TGTGCCAGCAGCCAGCTTCTACTCAGGGGGAATGGAAACGACGGGGAGCTGTTTTTT.

The genes are TRBV28 and TRBJ1-6, with TRBD1 matching 10 bases. V trimming: 6 bases; J trimming: 9 bases; junction bases outside the gene matches: 14. CDR3 size: 17 residues. The germline CDR1 and CDR2 sequences are MDHEN and SYDVKM. CDR3 sequence reads: CASRTPSGTGVGSPLHF. The DNA of the CDR3 is TGTGCCAGCAGAACTCCCTCCGGGACAGGGGTAGGTTCACCCCTCCACTTT.

The J gene is TRBJ2-3, the V gene TRBV5-1, with 15 bases that match TRBD2. Germline V lookup: CDR1 SGHRS, CDR2 YFSETQ. V trimming: 2 bases; J trimming: 4 bases; junction bases outside the gene matches: 2. The CDR3 has 16 amino acids. CDR3 bases: TGCGCCAGCAGCTTTAGGACTAGCGGGGGGGCAGATACGCAGTATTTT. Protein product: CASSFRTSGGADTQYF.

This chain links TRBV6-5 with TRBJ1-1; D is ambiguous. This CDR3 region has 16 residues. Germline values: CDR1 MNHEY, CDR2 SVGAGI. V lost 0 bases and J 0 bases, leaving 11 bases between the germline ends. CDR3 in DNA: TGTGCCAGCAGTTACTCGAAAACTGAAATGAACACTGAAGCTTTCTTT. This gives the protein CASSYSKTEMNTEAFF.

V usage is TRBV9 and J usage is TRBJ1-1; D possibly corresponds to TRBD1 (6 bases). From germline, CDR1 is SGDLS and CDR2 YYNGEE. V lost 1 base, J lost 4 bases, and 8 bases lay in between. CDR3 length: 13 residues. CDR3 sequence reads: CASSVQTGTEAFF. CDR3 nucleotides: TGTGCCAGCAGCGTACAGACAGGCACTGAAGCTTTCTTT.

CDR3 in DNA: TGTGCCAGCAGCTCACCGCTGGGCCCCTGGGGAAACACCATATATTTT. Its protein is CASSSPLGPWGNTIYF. The V and J genes are TRBV9 and TRBJ1-3; no definite D call. The CDR3 is 16 amino acids. Trimming took off 4 bases at V and 4 bases at J, with 18 bases between the two ends. Germline V lookup: CDR1 SGDLS, CDR2 YYNGEE.

This sequence joins TRBV7-9 and TRBJ2-5, with D uncertain. This CDR3 contains 13 residues. Germline CDR1 is SEHNR and CDR2 is FQNEAQ (reference sequence). V was clipped by 1 base and J by 3 bases, with 6 bases between them. CDR3 amino acids: CASSLVTEETQYF. The CDR3 coding sequence is TGTGCCAGCAGCTTAGTCACGGAAGAGACCCAGTACTTC.

This rearrangement joins TRBV2 to TRBJ2-7; 7 bases fit TRBD1. This CDR3 has 13 amino acids. The trim removed 1 base at V and 7 bases at J, leaving 4 bases unmatched. Germline V gene data show CDR1 as SNHLY and CDR2 as FYNNEI. The CDR3 here is CASSEDRGGEQYF. In DNA, the CDR3 is TGTGCCAGCAGTGAAGACAGGGGTGGGGAGCAGTACTTC.

A single count supports this clone. The J gene is TRBJ1-4, the V gene TRBV4-2, with 9 bases fitting TRBD1. V lost 0 bases to trimming and J lost 4 bases; unmatched junction nucleotides: 15. This CDR3 comprises 20 residues. Germline CDR1 LGHNA, CDR2 YNFKEQ. CDR3 loop: CASSQEVGQGPPEVNEKLFF. In DNA, the CDR3 is TGTGCCAGCAGCCAAGAGGTCGGACAGGGGCCTCCGGAGGTTAATGAAAAACTGTTTTTT.

This chain uses TRBV2 with TRBJ1-1, with D unclear. V lost 7 bases, J lost 2 bases, and 14 bases lay in between. The CDR3 length is 14 residues. Germline loops: CDR1 SNHLY, CDR2 FYNNEI. In nucleotides, the CDR3 is TGTGCCAGCAAAGGGAGTGGAGCTAACACTGAAGCTTTCTTT. It codes for CASKGSGANTEAFF.

This chain uses TRBV7-6 with TRBJ2-2; TRBD2 aligns across 8 bases. The CDR3 is 18 residues long. The V gene end was trimmed by 0 bases and the J gene end by 4 bases; junction bases not matched to a gene: 10. The germline CDR1 and CDR2 sequences are SGHVS and FNYEAQ. The DNA for the CDR3 is TGTGCCAGCAGCTTAGCCCTAGCGGGCGCTAGTTCCACCGGGGAGCTGTTTTTT. This encodes CASSLALAGASSTGELFF.

The CDR3 coding sequence is TGCGCCAGCAGCATAACTAGCGGGGGGGCCAACAATGAGCAGTTCTTC. It yields the protein CASSITSGGANNEQFF. The chain uses TRBV5-1 and TRBJ2-1; 13 bases map to TRBD2. The CDR3 contains 16 residues. With V trimmed by 4 bases and J by 5 bases, 6 bases remained unmatched. CDR1 and CDR2 (germline): SGHRS, YFSETQ.

This chain uses TRBV6-5 with TRBJ2-7, with 8 bases lining up with TRBD1. V lost 8 bases and J lost 10; bases outside the gene matches: 13. The CDR3 has 13 residues. Germline CDR1 and CDR2: MNHEY and SVGAGI. The CDR3 coding sequence is TGTGCCAGCGGCCGGGACAGGAGTTACGCCCAGTACTTC. Protein product: CASGRDRSYAQYF.

V usage is TRBV11-2 and J usage is TRBJ1-2; 9 bases fit TRBD1. The V and J ends lost 4 bases and 3 bases, in that order; junction bases with no gene match: 6. Germline assignment: CDR1 SGHAT and CDR2 FQNNGV. The CDR3 is 15 amino acids. CDR3 DNA: TGTGCCAGCAGCTCAGGGACAGGGCAAGACTATGGCTACACCTTC. It specifies CASSSGTGQDYGYTF.

This chain uses TRBV7-9 with TRBJ2-5; a weak D match, TRBD2 (6 bases). The CDR3 extends over 13 amino acids. With 3 bases removed from V and 3 bases from J, the gap between germline ends came to 8 bases. Per the germline V gene, CDR1 is SEHNR and CDR2 is FQNEAQ (reference sequence). Here the CDR3 reads CASSFWGEETQYF. CDR3 coding DNA: TGTGCCAGCAGCTTCTGGGGGGAAGAGACCCAGTACTTC.

This chain connects TRBV21-1 to TRBJ2-7; the DNA was not compared with TRBD2, the D call given in the table. TRBV21-1 is given as a pseudogene. The CDR3 has 15 residues. DNA of the CDR3: TGTGCCAGCAGCTCCCCCGGGAGTTTCGGCTACGAGCAGTACTTC. This codes for CASSSPGSFGYEQYF.

This clone was counted once. This chain connects TRBV14 to TRBJ2-7; possible D gene TRBD2, 6 bases. The germline gives CDR1 SGHDN, CDR2 FVKESK. With 5 bases removed from V and 3 bases from J, the gap between germline ends came to 11 bases. There are 13 residues in the CDR3. The CDR3 DNA sequence: TGTGCCAGCAGCTTCAGGACTAACTACGAGCAGTACTTC. Protein: CASSFRTNYEQYF.

The chain carries TRBV6-5 and TRBJ1-5, with TRBD1 identical over 8 bases. Germline CDR1 is MNHEY and CDR2 is SVGAGI. Trimming took 7 bases from V and 6 from J; bases not matched to a gene: 2. This CDR3 has 12 residues. The CDR3 loop reads CASKDRVQPQHF. The CDR3 DNA reads as TGTGCCAGCAAGGACAGGGTTCAGCCCCAGCATTTT.

The rearrangement uses TRBV7-8 and TRBJ2-1, with D perhaps given as TRBD1 or TRBD2 (5 bases each). Germline-derived CDR1 and CDR2 are SGHVS and FQNEAQ. This CDR3 region has 16 residues. The V end was cut by 6 bases, the J end by 0 bases, with 15 bases between. The DNA of the CDR3 is TGTGCCAGCAGGCCCTATGGGGGATTCTCCTACAATGAGCAGTTCTTC. Translation: CASRPYGGFSYNEQFF.

This clone showed up just once. V gene TRBV7-9 combines with J gene TRBJ2-2, with D tentatively TRBD1 (6 bases). This CDR3 is built from 13 residues. CDR1 and CDR2 (germline): SEHNR, FQNEAQ (reference sequence). Trimming pared 2 bases from V and 6 bases from J, leaving 7 bases between. Written as DNA, the CDR3 is TGTGCCAGCAGCTTAACAGGGTCCGGGGAGCTGTTTTTT. This encodes CASSLTGSGELFF.

A few counts support this clone. The CDR3 protein is CASSFTEDSRGNTIYF. The CDR3 coding sequence is TGTGCCAGCAGCTTTACTGAGGACAGCAGGGGAAACACCATATATTTT. This chain joins TRBV7-9 and TRBJ1-3; possibly TRBD1 for D (6 bases). The V gene lost 3 bases and the J gene lost 4 bases, with 16 bases spanning the gap. The CDR3 is 16 amino acids. The germline V gene encodes CDR1 SEHNR and CDR2 FQNEAQ (reference sequence).

The CDR3 is CASSPLPGTGVSEQYF. CDR3 DNA: TGTGCCAGCTCACCACTCCCCGGGACAGGGGTTAGCGAGCAGTACTTC. The V gene is TRBV18, the J gene TRBJ2-7, with 10 nucleotides matching TRBD1. The CDR3 totals 16 residues. The germline CDR1 and CDR2 sequences are KGHSH and LQKENI. V shed 1 base and J 6 bases; nucleotides not matched to a gene: 9.

The chain couples TRBV28 to TRBJ1-2; 10 nucleotides line up with TRBD1. The CDR3 has 12 residues. The V gene end was trimmed by 11 bases and the J gene end by 7 bases; junction bases not matched to a gene: 7. Germline lookup yields CDR1 MDHEN and CDR2 SYDVKM. DNA for the CDR3: TGTGCCTGCGGGACAGGGGTTGGTGGCTACACCTTC. Its protein is CACGTGVGGYTF.